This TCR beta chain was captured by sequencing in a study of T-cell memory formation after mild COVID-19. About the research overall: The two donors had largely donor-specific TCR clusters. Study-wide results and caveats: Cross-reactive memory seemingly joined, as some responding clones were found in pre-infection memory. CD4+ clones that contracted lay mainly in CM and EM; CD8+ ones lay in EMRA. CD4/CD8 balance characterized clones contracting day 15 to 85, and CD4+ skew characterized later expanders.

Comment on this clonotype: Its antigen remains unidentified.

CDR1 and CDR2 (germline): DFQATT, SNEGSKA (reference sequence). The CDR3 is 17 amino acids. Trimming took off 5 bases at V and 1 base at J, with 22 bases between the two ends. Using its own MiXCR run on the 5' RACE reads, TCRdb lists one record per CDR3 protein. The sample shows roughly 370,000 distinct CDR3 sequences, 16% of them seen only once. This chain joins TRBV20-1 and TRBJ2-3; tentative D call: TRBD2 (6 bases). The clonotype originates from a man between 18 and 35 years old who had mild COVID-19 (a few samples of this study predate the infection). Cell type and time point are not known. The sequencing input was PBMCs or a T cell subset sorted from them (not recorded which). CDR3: CSAGVRGESLRTDTQYF. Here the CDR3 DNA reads TGCAGTGCTGGGGTTCGCGGGGAGTCACTTCGCACAGATACGCAGTATTTT.